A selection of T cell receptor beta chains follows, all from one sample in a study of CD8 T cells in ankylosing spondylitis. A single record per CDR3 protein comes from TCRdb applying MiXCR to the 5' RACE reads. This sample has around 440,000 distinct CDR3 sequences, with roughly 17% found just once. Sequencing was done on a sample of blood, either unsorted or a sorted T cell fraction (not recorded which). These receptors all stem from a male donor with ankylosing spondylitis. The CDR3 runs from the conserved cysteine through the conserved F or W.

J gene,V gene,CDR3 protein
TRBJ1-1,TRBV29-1,CSVTEDRITEAFF
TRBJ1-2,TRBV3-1,CASSPTSNYGYTF
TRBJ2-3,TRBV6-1,CASSDAGLGTDTQYF
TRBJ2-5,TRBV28,CASRGRVETQYF
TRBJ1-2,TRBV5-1,CASAYLGGRQAYGYTF
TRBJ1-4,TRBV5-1,CASSLGTGGSEKLFF
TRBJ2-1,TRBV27,CASSSGRSGEQFF
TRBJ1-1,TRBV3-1,CASSHLGQANTEAFF
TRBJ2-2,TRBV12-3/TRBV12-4,CASSLQGAGELFF
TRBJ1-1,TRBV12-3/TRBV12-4,CASSLFRRDWAFF
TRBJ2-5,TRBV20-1,CSARSSGTQYF
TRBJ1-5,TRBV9,CASSASYSNQPQHF
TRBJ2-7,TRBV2,CASRLAGVSEYF
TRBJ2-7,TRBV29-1,CSVEEGSTYEQYF
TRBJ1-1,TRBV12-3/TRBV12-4,CASTQSDRVNTEAFF
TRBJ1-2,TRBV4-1,CASSQVGVEKHGYTF